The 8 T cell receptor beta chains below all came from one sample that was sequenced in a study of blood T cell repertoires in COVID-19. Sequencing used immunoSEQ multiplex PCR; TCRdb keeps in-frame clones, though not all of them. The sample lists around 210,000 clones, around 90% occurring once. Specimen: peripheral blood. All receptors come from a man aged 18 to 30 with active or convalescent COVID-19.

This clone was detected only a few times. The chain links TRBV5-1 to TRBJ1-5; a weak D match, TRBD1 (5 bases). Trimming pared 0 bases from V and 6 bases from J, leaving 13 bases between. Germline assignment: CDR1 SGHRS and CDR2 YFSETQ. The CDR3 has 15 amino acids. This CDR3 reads CASSLGPGGSQPQHF. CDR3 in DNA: TGCGCCAGCAGCTTGGGTCCGGGGGGGAGTCAGCCCCAGCATTTT.

The CDR3, as DNA: TGTGCCAGTAGTATTTCGGGAAAGAGTCCCGAGCAGTACTTC. This gives the protein CASSISGKSPEQYF. The V and J genes are TRBV19 and TRBJ2-7; TRBD2 is a possible D gene (5 bases). In germline, CDR1 is LNHDA, CDR2 SQIVND (reference sequence). V lost 3 bases and J lost 6, with 15 bases in between. The CDR3 has 14 residues.

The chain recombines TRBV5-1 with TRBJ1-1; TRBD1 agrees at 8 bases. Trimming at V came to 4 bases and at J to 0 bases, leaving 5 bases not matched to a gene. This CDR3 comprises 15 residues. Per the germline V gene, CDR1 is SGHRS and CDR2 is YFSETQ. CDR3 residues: CASSTTGGVNTEAFF. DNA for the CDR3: TGCGCCAGCAGCACCACAGGGGGTGTGAACACTGAAGCTTTCTTT.

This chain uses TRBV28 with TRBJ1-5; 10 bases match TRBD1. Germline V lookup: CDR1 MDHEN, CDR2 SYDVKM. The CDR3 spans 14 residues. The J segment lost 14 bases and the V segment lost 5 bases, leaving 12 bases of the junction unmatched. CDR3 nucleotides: TGTGCCAGCAGTCATCGGGACAGGGGCCTAAACGAGCATTTT. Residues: CASSHRDRGLNEHF.

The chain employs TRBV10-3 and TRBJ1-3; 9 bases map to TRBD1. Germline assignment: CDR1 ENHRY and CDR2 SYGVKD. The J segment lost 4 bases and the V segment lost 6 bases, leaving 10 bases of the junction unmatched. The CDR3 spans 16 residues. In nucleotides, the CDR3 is TGTGCCATCAGGGGCGGGACAGGGTCGGAGGGAAACACCATATATTTT. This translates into CAIRGGTGSEGNTIYF.

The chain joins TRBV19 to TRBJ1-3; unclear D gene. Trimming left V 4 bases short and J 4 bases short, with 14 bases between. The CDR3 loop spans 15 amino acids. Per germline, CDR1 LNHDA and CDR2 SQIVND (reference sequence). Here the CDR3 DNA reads TGTGCCAGTAGTAACGCGGTAACGGTCGGAAACACCATATATTTT. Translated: CASSNAVTVGNTIYF.

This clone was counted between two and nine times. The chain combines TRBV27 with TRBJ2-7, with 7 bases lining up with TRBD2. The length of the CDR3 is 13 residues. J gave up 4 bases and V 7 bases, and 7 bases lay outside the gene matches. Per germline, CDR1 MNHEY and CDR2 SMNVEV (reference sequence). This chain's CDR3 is CASTAGVGYEQYF. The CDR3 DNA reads TGTGCCAGCACGGCGGGAGTAGGTTACGAGCAGTACTTC.

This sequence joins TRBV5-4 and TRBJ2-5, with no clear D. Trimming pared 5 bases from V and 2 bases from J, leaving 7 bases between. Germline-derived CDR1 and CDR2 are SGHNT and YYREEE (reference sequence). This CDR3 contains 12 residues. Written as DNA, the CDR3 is TGTGCCAGCAGAGGAGTACAAGAGACCCAGTACTTC. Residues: CASRGVQETQYF.